What follows are 19 T cell receptor beta chains derived from one specimen sequenced in a study of T-cell reconstitution after alpha-beta-depleted transplantation in children. Molecular barcoding with unique molecular identifiers was used for the TCRbeta library. Each CDR3 protein gets one entry after TCRdb re-called the PCR reads with MiXCR. The sample gives a few hundred thousand distinct CDR3 sequences, roughly 20% of which show up once; less than 4.5% is in the top ten. The sample consisted of PBMCs from the stem cell graft donor, taken from the stem cell graft. These receptors were obtained from a human donor who donated a stem cell graft to a child with acute myeloid leukemia.

In this sample, this clonotype turned up many times. This sequence joins TRBV20-1 and TRBJ2-7; D ambiguous. With 3 bases removed from V and 2 bases from J, the gap between germline ends came to 14 bases. The CDR3 sequence is 14 residues long. CDR1 is DFQATT, CDR2 SNEGSKA, per germline (reference sequence). This CDR3 reads CSASFTEKTYEQYF. DNA of the CDR3: TGCAGTGCTAGCTTTACGGAAAAAACCTACGAGCAGTACTTC.

This rearrangement joins TRBV4-3 to TRBJ2-7, with D possibly TRBD1 on 5 matching bases. The CDR3 spans 15 residues. V was clipped by 3 bases and J by 2 bases, with 14 bases between them. Germline V CDR1 and CDR2: LGHNA, YSLEER. The CDR3 loop is CASSHDWGGTYEQYF. The CDR3 DNA reads TGCGCCAGCAGCCACGACTGGGGCGGTACCTACGAGCAGTACTTC.

This clonotype was observed at least ten times. The chain combines TRBV4-3 with TRBJ1-1; maybe TRBD1 (5 bases). Deletions cut 3 bases from V and 4 bases from J, with 18 bases between. Germline loops: CDR1 LGHNA, CDR2 YSLEER. This CDR3 is built from 16 residues. This CDR3 reads CASSQGESGQGTEAFF. The DNA of the CDR3 is TGCGCCAGCAGCCAGGGGGAGTCAGGGCAGGGCACTGAAGCTTTCTTT.

This chain connects TRBV20-1 to TRBJ1-1; no definite D call. Trimming cost V 0 bases and J 8 bases, with 13 bases left between them. CDR1 and CDR2 from the germline V gene are DFQATT and SNEGSKA (reference sequence). CDR3 length: 13 residues. The CDR3 bases are TGCAGTGCTAGAGAGGCGACACGGCGGGAAGCTTTCTTT. This sequence encodes CSAREATRREAFF.

This chain joins TRBV27 and TRBJ2-7; D is uncertain. V lost 3 bases, J lost 2 bases, and 14 bases lay in between. Germline values: CDR1 MNHEY, CDR2 SMNVEV (reference sequence). The CDR3 sequence is 15 residues long. CDR3 protein: CASSLDGRYAYEQYF. The CDR3 DNA reads as TGTGCCAGCAGTTTGGATGGCAGGTATGCCTACGAGCAGTACTTC.

This clonotype was observed many times. The CDR3 DNA is TGCAGTGCTAGTCGCTCTAGCGGGATAACCTACAATGAGCAGTTCTTC. It encodes CSASRSSGITYNEQFF. The V and J genes are TRBV20-1 and TRBJ2-1; 9 nucleotides align to TRBD2. J lost 2 bases, V lost 3 bases, and 8 bases had no gene match. Germline CDR1 reads DFQATT; CDR2 reads SNEGSKA (reference sequence). The CDR3 contains 16 residues.

CDR3: CASSKRLAAETQYF. CDR3 nucleotides: TGTGCCAGCAGTAAAAGACTAGCGGCAGAGACCCAGTACTTC. The chain couples TRBV6-1 to TRBJ2-5; 9 nucleotides align to TRBD2. The CDR3 has 14 residues. After removal of 5 bases from V and 4 bases from J, the junction contained 5 bases not matched to a gene. Germline loops: CDR1 MNHNS, CDR2 SASEGT.

This clonotype appeared a few times. V and J are TRBV2 and TRBJ2-5, with D hard to call. The V gene lost 6 bases and the J gene lost 5 bases, with 10 bases spanning the gap. CDR1 and CDR2 (germline): SNHLY, FYNNEI. The CDR3 loop spans 12 amino acids. CDR3 nucleotide sequence: TGTGCCAGCAGGATAGACTCCGAGACCCAGTACTTC. This sequence encodes CASRIDSETQYF.

In this sample, this clonotype turned up a few times. This sequence joins TRBV5-1 and TRBJ2-1; D not certain. Trimming left V 2 bases short and J 8 bases short, with 8 bases between. From germline, CDR1 is SGHRS and CDR2 YFSETQ. CDR3 length equals 12 residues. The CDR3 nucleotides are TGCGCCAGCAGCTTACCCTCGGATGAGCAGTTCTTC. Its translation is CASSLPSDEQFF. Combining the CDR3 with reference TRBV5-1 and TRBJ2-1 gives the whole variable domain KAGVTQTPRYLIKTRGQQVTLSCSPISGHRSVSWYQQTPGQGLQFLFEYFSETQRNKGNFPGRFSGRQFSNSRSEMNVSTLELGDSALYLCASSLPSDEQFFGPGTRLTVL.

The gene calls are TRBV5-4 and TRBJ2-1, with D possibly being TRBD2 (5 bases). The V gene lost 1 base and the J gene lost 10 bases, with 30 bases spanning the gap. The CDR3 consists of 19 residues. Germline V gene sequence: CDR1 SGHNT, CDR2 YYREEE (reference sequence). The CDR3 loop reads CASSLSGFPSPFRTLEQFF. The CDR3 DNA sequence: TGTGCCAGCAGCTTGTCGGGATTCCCAAGCCCGTTCCGAACCTTAGAGCAGTTCTTC. Based on the CDR3 plus reference TRBV5-4 and TRBJ2-1, the full variable domain is ETGVTQSPTHLIKTRGQQVTLRCSSQSGHNTVSWYQQALGQGPQFIFQYYREEENGRGNFPPRFSGLQFPNYSSELNVNALELDDSALYLCASSLSGFPSPFRTLEQFFGPGTRLTVL.

The chain recombines TRBV12-3 or TRBV12-4 with TRBJ2-3, with 7 bases that match TRBD1. CDR3 length equals 14 residues. J lost 4 bases, V lost 5 bases, and 6 bases had no gene match. The CDR3 region is CASSDRVIPDTQYF. CDR3 nucleotide sequence: TGTGCCAGCAGTGACAGGGTCATACCAGATACGCAGTATTTT.

This rearrangement joins TRBV6-1 to TRBJ2-6, with 7 nucleotides matching TRBD1. The CDR3 is 15 residues long. The germline CDR1 and CDR2 sequences are MNHNS and SASEGT. The ends lost 6 bases at V and 2 bases at J; junction bases unmatched: 4. CDR3 loop: CASSKTGTGANVLTF. Written as DNA, the CDR3 is TGTGCCAGCAGCAAGACAGGGACTGGGGCCAACGTCCTGACTTTC.

The gene calls are TRBV4-2 and TRBJ1-4, with D perhaps matching TRBD1 (5 bases). In germline, CDR1 is LGHNA, CDR2 YNFKEQ. There are 17 residues in the CDR3. The germline V and J ends were trimmed by 0 bases and 4 bases, with 15 bases remaining between them. The CDR3 is CASSQDRGRGGNEKLFF. CDR3 nucleotides: TGTGCCAGCAGCCAAGACCGGGGGAGGGGAGGTAATGAAAAACTGTTTTTT.

This clonotype was recorded many times. This sequence joins TRBV12-3 or TRBV12-4 and TRBJ2-2; 9 bases match TRBD2. V lost 1 base, J lost 4 bases, and 1 base stayed unmatched. The CDR3 extends over 15 amino acids. CDR3: CASSLGTSATGELFF. In DNA form, the CDR3 reads TGTGCCAGCAGTTTAGGGACTAGCGCCACCGGGGAGCTGTTTTTT.

This clonotype came up a few times. J is TRBJ2-1 and V is TRBV20-1; D might be TRBD1 or TRBD2, each matching 5 bases. With 5 bases removed from V and 7 bases from J, the gap between germline ends came to 12 bases. In germline, CDR1 is DFQATT, CDR2 SNEGSKA (reference sequence). The length of the CDR3 is 12 residues. The CDR3 is CSASNWGNEQFF. CDR3 bases: TGCAGTGCTTCGAACTGGGGGAATGAGCAGTTCTTC.

The rearrangement joins TRBV20-1 to TRBJ2-7, with D unresolved. Trimming removed 3 bases at V and 2 bases at J, with 8 bases between. CDR1 and CDR2 (germline): DFQATT, SNEGSKA (reference sequence). The CDR3 contains 12 residues. The CDR3 is CSASADTYEQYF. The CDR3 bases are TGCAGTGCTAGTGCTGATACCTACGAGCAGTACTTC.

This clonotype was counted ten times or more. The chain recombines TRBV7-6 with TRBJ1-2, with D uncertain. Trimming removed 4 bases from V and 0 bases from J, with 9 bases in between. The CDR3 consists of 14 residues. Per germline, CDR1 SGHVS and CDR2 FNYEAQ. The CDR3, as DNA: TGTGCCAGCAGCTCACAGCCCGCTAACTATGGCTACACCTTC. Protein sequence: CASSSQPANYGYTF.

The chain carries TRBV12-3 or TRBV12-4 and TRBJ1-5; 10 bases fit TRBD1. This CDR3 spans 14 amino acids. Germline trimming cut 4 bases from V and 4 bases from J; bases unmatched to any gene: 1. The CDR3: CASSWTGGNQPQHF. The CDR3 region has the DNA TGTGCCAGCAGTTGGACAGGGGGTAATCAGCCCCAGCATTTT.

This clonotype was seen only a few times. The chain recombines TRBV7-9 with TRBJ1-5; D may be TRBD1 (5 bases). V shed 5 bases and J shed 5 bases, with 7 bases lying between them. The CDR3 loop spans 12 amino acids. Looked up from germline, CDR1 is SEHNR and CDR2 is FQNEAQ (reference sequence). The CDR3 region has the DNA TGTGCCAGCAGCCAAGGGGATCAGCCCCAGCATTTT. Translation gives CASSQGDQPQHF. Looking up the rest from reference TRBV7-9 and TRBJ1-5 gives the full variable domain: DTGVSQNPRHKITKRGQNVTFRCDPISEHNRLYWYRQTLGQGPEFLTYFQNEAQLEKSRLLSDRFSAERPKGSFSTLEIQRTEQGDSAMYLCASSQGDQPQHFGDGTRLSIL.